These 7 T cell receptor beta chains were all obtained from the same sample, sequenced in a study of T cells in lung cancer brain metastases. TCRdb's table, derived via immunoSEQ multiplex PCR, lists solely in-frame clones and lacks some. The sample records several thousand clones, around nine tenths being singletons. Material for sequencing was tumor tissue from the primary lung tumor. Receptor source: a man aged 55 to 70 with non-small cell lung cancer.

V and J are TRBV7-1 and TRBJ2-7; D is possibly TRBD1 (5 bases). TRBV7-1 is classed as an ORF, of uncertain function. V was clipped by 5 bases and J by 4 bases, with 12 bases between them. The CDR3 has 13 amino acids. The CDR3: CASSVTDTYEQYF. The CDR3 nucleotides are TGTGCCAGCAGCGTGACGGACACTTACGAGCAGTACTTC.

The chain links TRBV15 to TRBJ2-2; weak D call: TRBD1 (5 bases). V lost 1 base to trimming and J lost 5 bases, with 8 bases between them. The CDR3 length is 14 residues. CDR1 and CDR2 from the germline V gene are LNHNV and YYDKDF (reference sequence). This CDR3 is CATSRVSGTGELFF. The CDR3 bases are TGTGCCACCAGCAGAGTATCAGGGACCGGGGAGCTGTTTTTT.

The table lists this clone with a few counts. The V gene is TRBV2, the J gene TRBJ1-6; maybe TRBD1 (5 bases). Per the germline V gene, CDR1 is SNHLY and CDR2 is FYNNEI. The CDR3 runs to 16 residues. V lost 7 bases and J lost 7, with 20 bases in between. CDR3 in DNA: TGTGCCAGCACTAAGAGGGGAGGGGTTAAGAATTCACCCCTCCACTTT. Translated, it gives CASTKRGGVKNSPLHF.

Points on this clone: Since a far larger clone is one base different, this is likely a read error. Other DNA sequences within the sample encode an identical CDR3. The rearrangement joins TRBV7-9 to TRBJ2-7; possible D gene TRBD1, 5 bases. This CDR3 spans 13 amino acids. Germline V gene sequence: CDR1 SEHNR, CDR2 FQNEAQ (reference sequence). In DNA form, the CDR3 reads TGTGCTAGCAGCGTGACGGACACTTACGAGCAGTACTTC. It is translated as CASSVTDTYEQYF. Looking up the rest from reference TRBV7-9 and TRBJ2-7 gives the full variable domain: DTGVSQNPRHKITKRGQNVTFRCDPISEHNRLYWYRQTLGQGPEFLTYFQNEAQLEKSRLLSDRFSAERPKGSFSTLEIQRTEQGDSAMYLCASSVTDTYEQYFGPGTRLTVT.

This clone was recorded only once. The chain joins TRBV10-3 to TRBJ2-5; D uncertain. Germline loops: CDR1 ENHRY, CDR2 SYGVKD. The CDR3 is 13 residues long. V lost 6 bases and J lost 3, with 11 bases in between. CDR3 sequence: CAIRASAEETQYF. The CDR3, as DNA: TGTGCCATCAGGGCAAGTGCGGAAGAGACCCAGTACTTC.

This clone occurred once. CDR3 region: CASSLAPGGRGGGYTF. The CDR3 bases are TGTGCCAGCAGCTTAGCGCCCGGGGGGCGCGGCGGTGGCTACACCTTC. This chain connects TRBV7-2 to TRBJ1-2, with D maybe TRBD1 (6 bases). The CDR3 has 16 amino acids. V was cut by 0 bases and J by 7 bases, with 18 bases left in between. Germline CDR1 reads SGHTA; CDR2 reads FQGNSA.

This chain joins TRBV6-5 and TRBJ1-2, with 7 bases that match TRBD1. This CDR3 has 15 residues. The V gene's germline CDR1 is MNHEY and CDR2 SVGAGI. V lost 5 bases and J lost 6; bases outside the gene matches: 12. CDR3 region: CASSPPSGQINGYTF. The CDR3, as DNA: TGTGCCAGCAGTCCTCCGTCGGGACAGATAAATGGCTACACCTTC.